The 11 T cell receptor beta chains below come from one sample, sequenced in a study of CD8 T cells in Susac syndrome. After extraction with the RNeasy kit, roughly 0.45 to 1 ug of the RNA was reverse transcribed using random hexamers. Via MiXCR, TCRdb re-called the immunoSEQ multiplex PCR reads, giving one row per CDR3 protein. In the table there are hundreds of thousands of distinct CDR3 sequences, roughly nine tenths of which are singletons. Sequencing was performed on CD8+ T cells from PBMCs. Every receptor here comes from a human donor with multiple sclerosis.

This clonotype appeared a few times. The chain has TRBV23-1 and TRBJ2-7, with a possible D match to TRBD2 (5 bases). TRBV23-1 counts as an open reading frame of uncertain function. V dropped 6 bases and J dropped 3 bases, with 15 bases sitting between them. This CDR3 has 14 residues. The CDR3 reads CASSHLGEYYEQYF. CDR3 bases: TGCGCCAGCAGCCATCTCGGGGAATACTACGAGCAGTACTTC.

The chain couples TRBV19 to TRBJ2-7; a weak D match, TRBD1 (5 bases). Trimming pared 7 bases from V and 7 bases from J, leaving 17 bases between. The CDR3 totals 13 residues. Germline values: CDR1 LNHDA, CDR2 SQIVND (reference sequence). In DNA form, the CDR3 reads TGTGCCAGTACCGCAGGGAATAATAGGGAGCAGTACTTC. Amino acid sequence: CASTAGNNREQYF.

V gene TRBV12-3 or TRBV12-4 combines with J gene TRBJ1-5; D is ambiguous. V was pared by 2 bases and J by 2 bases, with 7 bases between. This CDR3 has 14 residues. DNA for the CDR3: TGTGCCAGCAGTTTAACGGTCCGCAATCAGCCCCAGCATTTT. Its translation: CASSLTVRNQPQHF.

This rearrangement joins TRBV15 to TRBJ1-5; D remains unclear. The CDR3 totals 14 residues. CDR1 and CDR2 from the germline V gene are LNHNV and YYDKDF (reference sequence). V was cut by 0 bases and J by 5 bases, with 8 bases left in between. CDR3 bases: TGTGCCACCAGCAGAGATTTAACCGATCAGCCCCAGCATTTT. Residues: CATSRDLTDQPQHF.

The sample holds one count of this clonotype. The chain couples TRBV15 to TRBJ2-2; 12 bases fit TRBD2. Germline CDR1 is LNHNV and CDR2 is YYDKDF (reference sequence). The V gene end was trimmed by 1 base and the J gene end by 6 bases; junction bases not matched to a gene: 0. The CDR3 is 15 amino acids. CDR3 DNA: TGTGCCACCAGCAGAGGACTAGCGGGAGCCGGGGAGCTGTTTTTT. Encoded protein: CATSRGLAGAGELFF.

The chain uses TRBV4-3 and TRBJ2-2; D not resolved. This CDR3 is built from 13 residues. The germline V and J ends were trimmed by 3 bases and 6 bases, with 8 bases remaining between them. Germline V gene sequence: CDR1 LGHNA, CDR2 YSLEER. CDR3 in DNA: TGCGCCAGCAGCCACGCTACGGCCGGGGAGCTGTTTTTT. Translating it yields CASSHATAGELFF.

As to this clonotype: The junction departs from the called germline gene at one end, perhaps through a read error. This chain connects TRBV29-1 to TRBJ2-1; D perhaps matches TRBD1 (5 bases). The V gene's germline CDR1 is SQVTM and CDR2 ANQGSEA. CDR3 length: 11 amino acids. CDR3 bases: TGCGGCGTTGGCAGGGACAATGAGCAGTTCTTC. It encodes CGVGRDNEQFF.

This clonotype was counted a few times. The chain carries TRBV5-6 and TRBJ1-1, with D possibly matching TRBD1 (6 bases). Trimming cost V 2 bases and J 1 base, with 9 bases left between them. CDR3 length: 14 residues. Germline CDR1 reads SGHDT; CDR2 reads YYEEEE. The CDR3 coding sequence is TGTGCCAGCAGCTTTACAGGGTCGAACACTGAAGCTTTCTTT. Its translation is CASSFTGSNTEAFF.

The chain employs TRBV12-5 and TRBJ1-2; no definite D call. CDR1 and CDR2 (germline): LGHNT, FRNRAP. V lost 6 bases and J lost 7, with 12 bases in between. There are 12 residues in the CDR3. This chain's CDR3 is CASGPAPVGYTF. CDR3 in DNA: TGTGCTAGTGGCCCAGCCCCAGTTGGCTACACCTTC.

The chain uses TRBV6-1 and TRBJ2-1; TRBD2 matches 9 bases. CDR3 length: 15 amino acids. The junction had 6 bases not matched to a gene; V was cut back by 3 bases and J by 6 bases. In germline, CDR1 is MNHNS, CDR2 SASEGT. CDR3 nucleotides: TGTGCCAGCAGTGAGGGACTAGCCCTTGTCAATGAGCAGTTCTTC. It encodes CASSEGLALVNEQFF.

The CDR3 region has the DNA TGCAGCGGCGTGGGTTTAGATACGCAGTATTTT. It encodes CSGVGLDTQYF. The genes are TRBV29-1 and TRBJ2-3, with D unclear. Trimming cost V 7 bases and J 5 bases, with 10 bases left between them. The length of the CDR3 is 11 residues. Germline V gene data show CDR1 as SQVTM and CDR2 as ANQGSEA.